This T cell receptor (beta chain) was found in a study of T cell responses to AZD1222 COVID-19 vaccine. Germline CDR1 GTSNPN, CDR2 SVGIG (reference sequence). The CDR3 contains 14 residues. V lost 0 bases and J lost 0, with 5 bases in between. The repertoire was sequenced with immunoSEQ multiplex PCR; TCRdb's copy has only in-frame clones and lacks some. The data show roughly 150,000 clones, roughly nine tenths seen once. The chain employs TRBV30 and TRBJ1-4; D is uncertain. The sequence was collected from an adult in good health. The sequencing here drew on peripheral blood, taken on day 0 of AZD1222 vaccination. Here the CDR3 reads CAWSVRATNEKLFF. The CDR3 DNA sequence: TGTGCCTGGAGTGTCCGGGCAACTAATGAAAAACTGTTTTTT.